These 12 T cell receptor beta chains were all obtained from the same sample, sequenced in a study of T cell responses to AZD1222 COVID-19 vaccine. Profiling relied on immunoSEQ multiplex PCR, and the TCRdb table lists in-frame clones only, not all of them. The sample holds approximately 180,000 clones, approximately 91% seen once. Sequenced here: peripheral blood, sampled on day 0 of AZD1222 vaccination. These TCRs come from an adult in good health.

V is TRBV7-3 and J is TRBJ2-1; D gene ambiguous. Deletions cut 2 bases from V and 0 bases from J, with 11 bases between. Germline CDR1 reads SGHTA; CDR2 reads FQGTGA. The CDR3 totals 16 residues. CDR3 DNA sequence: TGTGCCAGCAGCTTACGGCCCGGAGACTCCTACAATGAGCAGTTCTTC. Its translation: CASSLRPGDSYNEQFF.

This chain connects TRBV19 to TRBJ1-6; D is possibly TRBD1 (5 bases). CDR1 LNHDA and CDR2 SQIVND come from the germline V gene (reference sequence). The CDR3 loop spans 14 amino acids. Trimming pared 3 bases from V and 10 bases from J, leaving 13 bases between. The CDR3 is CASSIGGSRSPLHF. CDR3 nucleotides: TGTGCCAGTAGTATTGGGGGATCAAGGTCACCCCTCCACTTT.

The V call is TRBV7-2, the J call TRBJ1-2; 7 bases fit TRBD1. With V trimmed by 1 base and J by 4 bases, 3 bases remained unmatched. This CDR3 contains 14 residues. Germline V gene lookup returns CDR1 SGHTA and CDR2 FQGNSA. CDR3 DNA sequence: TGTGCCAGCAGCTTAGAGAGACAGGGCTATGGCTACACCTTC. It translates to CASSLERQGYGYTF.

V is TRBV5-8 and J is TRBJ2-7; no clear D. CDR1 SGHTS and CDR2 YDEGEE come from the germline V gene. This CDR3 is built from 12 residues. The V end was cut by 2 bases, the J end by 5 bases, with 8 bases between. The CDR3 sequence is CASSLRVHEQYV. The CDR3 nucleotides read TGTGCCAGCAGCTTAAGGGTCCACGAGCAGTACGTC.

The chain combines TRBV30 with TRBJ2-2, with D maybe TRBD1 (5 bases). The CDR3 has 11 residues. V was clipped by 8 bases and J by 7 bases, with 11 bases between them. Germline V lookup: CDR1 GTSNPN, CDR2 SVGIG (reference sequence). The CDR3 DNA reads as TGTGCCCGCCAGGGATACGGGGAGCTGTTTTTT. Protein product: CARQGYGELFF.

The chain couples TRBV28 to TRBJ1-4; D remains ambiguous. The germline V and J ends were trimmed by 8 bases and 3 bases, with 4 bases remaining between them. CDR1 and CDR2 (germline): MDHEN, SYDVKM. CDR3 size: 11 residues. CDR3 protein: CASLSNEKLFF. The CDR3 coding sequence is TGTGCCAGCTTATCTAATGAAAAACTGTTTTTT. Together with reference TRBV28 and TRBJ1-4, the CDR3 gives the full variable domain: DVKVTQSSRYLVKRTGEKVFLECVQDMDHENMFWYRQDPGLGLRLIYFSYDVKMKEKGDIPEGYSVSREKKERFSLILESASTNQTSMYLCASLSNEKLFFGSGTQLSVL.

On this clone: The conserved closing phenylalanine or tryptophan is absent in this CDR3, likely reflecting a read error. The DNA is left out, because the CDR3 cannot be placed on it with certainty; the CDR3 is given as TCRdb lists it. The chain recombines TRBV10-3 with TRBJ2-7; whether TRBD1, the table's D call, matches the DNA was not checked. The CDR3 has 11 residues if both end residues are counted. Germline lookup yields CDR1 ENHRY and CDR2 SYGVKD. CDR3 sequence reads: CAISESGTGVI.

The J gene is TRBJ2-5, the V gene TRBV5-8, with D hard to call. CDR1 SGHTS and CDR2 YDEGEE come from the germline V gene. V lost 0 bases, J lost 1 base, and 10 bases lay in between. CDR3 length: 15 amino acids. The CDR3 sequence is CASSLGVNVQETQYF. The CDR3 DNA reads as TGTGCCAGCAGCTTGGGGGTTAACGTCCAAGAGACCCAGTACTTC.

In this sample, this clone turned up a few times. The chain combines TRBV6-2 or TRBV6-3 with TRBJ1-3; D remains ambiguous. Germline V CDR1 and CDR2: MNHEY, SVGEGT. Between the trimmed V and J ends, which lost 5 bases and 0 bases, there was a span of 11 bases. This CDR3 comprises 15 residues. CDR3 amino acids: CASSPPVRSGNTIYF. The DNA for the CDR3 is TGTGCCAGCAGTCCACCGGTCCGCTCTGGAAACACCATATATTTT.

This clone turned up a few times. The CDR3 region is CASSEGTDYGYTF. Here the CDR3 DNA reads TGTGCCAGCAGTGAGGGGACGGATTATGGCTACACCTTC. The chain has TRBV2 and TRBJ1-2; possible D gene TRBD1, 5 bases. CDR1 SNHLY and CDR2 FYNNEI come from the germline V gene. Trimming cost V 3 bases and J 5 bases, with 10 bases left between them. This CDR3 region has 13 residues.

CDR3 protein: CASSLGDRENYGYTF. The CDR3 nucleotides are TGCGCCAGCAGCTTGGGGGACAGGGAGAACTATGGCTACACCTTC. The chain recombines TRBV5-1 with TRBJ1-2; 9 bases agree with TRBD1. The germline V gene has CDR1 SGHRS and CDR2 YFSETQ. The CDR3 extends over 15 amino acids. V lost 0 bases and J lost 2; bases outside the gene matches: 2.

The chain is built from TRBV18 and TRBJ2-5; no clear D gene. The CDR3 spans 12 residues. The V end was cut by 3 bases, the J end by 5 bases, with 7 bases between. The germline V gene encodes CDR1 KGHSH and CDR2 LQKENI. The CDR3 here is CASSPVGETQYF. CDR3 DNA sequence: TGTGCCAGCTCACCGGTCGGGGAGACCCAGTACTTC.